These 7 T cell receptor beta chains were sequenced from one sample in a study of regulatory T cells in long-lasting Graves disease. Arm-PCR of CDR3 regions and iRepertoire HTBI primers were the basis on which TCR beta libraries were built. TCRdb used MiXCR to reprocess the multiplex PCR reads, holding one entry per CDR3 protein. The sample yields under 450,000 distinct CDR3 sequences, about 20% seen once. The time point was: persistent/refractory GD, antithyroid drugs over 5 years with positive TRAb. Generation of the TCR library employed RNA extracted from PBMCs. The input for sequencing was peripheral blood mononuclear cells (PBMCs), taken when the disease was refractory, from a patient treated with antithyroid drugs. The receptors stem from a female donor with Graves disease.

The sample holds many counts of this clonotype. This chain joins TRBV12-3 or TRBV12-4 and TRBJ1-2; D is unclear. Deletions cut 6 bases from V and 5 bases from J, with 16 bases between. The CDR3 length is 14 residues. CDR3 in amino acids: CASSLAGFTYGYTF. In DNA form, the CDR3 reads TGTGCCAGCAGCTTGGCGGGCTTTACATATGGCTACACCTTC.

Many counts were recorded for this clonotype. The genes are TRBV29-1 and TRBJ2-6; unclear D gene. V gave up 4 bases and J gave up 0 bases, with 4 bases separating them. Per the germline V gene, CDR1 is SQVTM and CDR2 is ANQGSEA. This CDR3 spans 13 amino acids. As DNA, the CDR3 is TGCAGCGTTGTATCCTCTGGGGCCAACGTCCTGACTTTC. Protein: CSVVSSGANVLTF.

The chain carries TRBV5-1 and TRBJ2-2; 7 bases are a match to TRBD2. Germline V CDR1 and CDR2: SGHRS, YFSETQ. The V segment lost 0 bases and the J segment 6 bases; nucleotides outside the gene matches: 5. This CDR3 contains 15 residues. This chain's CDR3 is CASSLDGGSAGELFF. Written as DNA, the CDR3 is TGCGCCAGCAGCTTGGATGGCGGGAGCGCCGGGGAGCTGTTTTTT.

In its sample, this clonotype was seen many times. The chain employs TRBV11-2 and TRBJ2-7; D not resolved. This CDR3 spans 12 amino acids. Germline assignment: CDR1 SGHAT and CDR2 FQNNGV. Trimming cost V 8 bases and J 1 base, with 9 bases left between them. DNA for the CDR3: TGTGCCAGCGGACGAGAGTCCTACGAGCAGTACTTC. The encoded protein is CASGRESYEQYF.

The rearrangement uses TRBV19 and TRBJ2-1, with TRBD2 matching over 8 bases. The ends lost 10 bases at V and 5 bases at J; junction bases unmatched: 10. The CDR3 has 14 residues. CDR1 LNHDA and CDR2 SQIVND come from the germline V gene (reference sequence). DNA of the CDR3: TGTGCCACTCAACAGACTAGCGCCAACAATGAGCAGTTCTTC. It codes for CATQQTSANNEQFF.

With respect to this clonotype: A single base separates this from a much larger clone, so it may be a read error. The chain carries TRBV12-3 or TRBV12-4 and TRBJ1-5; 10 nucleotides line up with TRBD1. There are 16 residues in the CDR3. V gave up 5 bases and J gave up 6 bases; unmatched junction bases: 10. CDR3 DNA: TGTGCCAGCAGTCCAAGGACAGGGGGGACCAGTCAGCCCCAGCATTTT. It is translated as CASSPRTGGTSQPQHF.

The chain links TRBV7-2 to TRBJ1-1; no clear D. V lost 5 bases to trimming and J lost 4 bases, with 11 bases between them. Germline lookup yields CDR1 SGHTA and CDR2 FQGNSA. The CDR3 consists of 13 residues. The CDR3 reads CASSLWGVTEAFF. In nucleotides, the CDR3 is TGTGCCAGCAGCCTGTGGGGAGTCACTGAAGCTTTCTTT.